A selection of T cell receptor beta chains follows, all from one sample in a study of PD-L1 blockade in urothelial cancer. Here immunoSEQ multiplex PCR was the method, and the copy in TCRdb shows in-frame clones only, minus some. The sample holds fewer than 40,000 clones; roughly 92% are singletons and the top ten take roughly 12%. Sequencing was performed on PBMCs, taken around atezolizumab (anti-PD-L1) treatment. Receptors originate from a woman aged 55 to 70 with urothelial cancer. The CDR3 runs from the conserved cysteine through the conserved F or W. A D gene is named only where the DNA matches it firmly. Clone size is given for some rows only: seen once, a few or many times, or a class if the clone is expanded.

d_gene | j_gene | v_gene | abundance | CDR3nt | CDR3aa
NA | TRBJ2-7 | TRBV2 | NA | TGTGCCAGCAGCCCCAACAGGGTTTCCTACGAGCAGTACTTC | CASSPNRVSYEQYF
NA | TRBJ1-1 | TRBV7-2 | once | TGTGCCAGCAGCTTCGGGGGTGAAGCTTTCTTT | CASSFGGEAFF
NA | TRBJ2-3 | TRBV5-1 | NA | TGCGCCAGCAGCCTGCGGGACAGAGATACGCAGTATTTT | CASSLRDRDTQYF
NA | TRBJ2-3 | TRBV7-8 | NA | TGTGCCAGCAGCTTAGATATAGGCACAGATACGCAGTATTTT | CASSLDIGTDTQYF
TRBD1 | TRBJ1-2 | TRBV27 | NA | TGTGCCAGCAGTTTAAGGGGACAGAACTATGGCTACACCTTC | CASSLRGQNYGYTF
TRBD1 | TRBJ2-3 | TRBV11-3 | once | TGTGCCAGTAAGACAGGGAAGGAAGCAGATACGCAGTATTTT | CASKTGKEADTQYF
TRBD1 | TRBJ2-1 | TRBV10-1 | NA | TGCGCCAGCAGTCCTCTTACGGGACAGGATTCACTTAGGCCCTACAATGAGCAGTTCTTC | CASSPLTGQDSLRPYNEQFF
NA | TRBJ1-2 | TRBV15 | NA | TGTGCCACCAGCAGAGATCTTTACAGTCCCAGGGATGGCTACACCTTC | CATSRDLYSPRDGYTF
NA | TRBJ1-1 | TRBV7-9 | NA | TGTGCCAGCAGCTTAGGGCGGGGACGCACTGAAGCTTTCTTT | CASSLGRGRTEAFF
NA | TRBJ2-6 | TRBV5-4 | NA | TGTGCCAGCAGCACAATAGGGGATGGGGCCAACGTCCTGACTTTC | CASSTIGDGANVLTF
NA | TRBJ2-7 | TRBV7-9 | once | TGTGCCAGCAGCTTAGTAGACAGAAACACCGAGCAGTACTTC | CASSLVDRNTEQYF
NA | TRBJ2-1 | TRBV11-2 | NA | TGTGCCAGCAGCTTAGCTCCAGGGCCCTACAATGAGCAGTTCTTC | CASSLAPGPYNEQFF
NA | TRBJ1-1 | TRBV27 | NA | TGTGCCAGCAGTGTGGCAGGAGGGAACACTGAAGCTTTCTTT | CASSVAGGNTEAFF
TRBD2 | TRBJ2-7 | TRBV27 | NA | TGTGCCAGCAGTAGACTAGCGGGAGGGCCTAAGGACGAGCAGTACTTC | CASSRLAGGPKDEQYF
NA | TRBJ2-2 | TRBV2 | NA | TGTGCCAGCACTGTGACCGGGGAGCTGTTTTTT | CASTVTGELFF
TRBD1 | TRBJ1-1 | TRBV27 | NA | TGTGCCAGCAGTTTAACAGGGGGCGCCCCTGAAGCTTTCTTT | CASSLTGGAPEAFF
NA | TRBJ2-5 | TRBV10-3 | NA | TGTGCCATCAGTGAATCCGCCCTATCCCCGGGGACCCAGTACTTC | CAISESALSPGTQYF
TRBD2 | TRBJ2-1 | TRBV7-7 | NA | TGTGCTAGCAGCCCGGGACTACCTGGTAATGAGCAGTTCTTC | CASSPGLPGNEQFF
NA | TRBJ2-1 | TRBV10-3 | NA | TGTGCCATCAGTGAGAGTGGTGGGGGGTTGAATGAGCAGTTCTTC | CAISESGGGLNEQFF
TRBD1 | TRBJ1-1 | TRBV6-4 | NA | TGTGCCAGCAGTGCTGGGACAGGGGGAACTGAAGCTTTCTTT | CASSAGTGGTEAFF
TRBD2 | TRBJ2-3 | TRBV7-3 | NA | TGTGCCAGCAGCCCGGGACCGGGACTAGCAACAGATACGCAGTATTTT | CASSPGPGLATDTQYF
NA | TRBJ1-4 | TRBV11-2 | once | TGTGCCAGCAGTTCGCAGGGTGCAACTAATGAAAAACTGTTTTTT | CASSSQGATNEKLFF
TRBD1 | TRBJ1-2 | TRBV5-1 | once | TGCGCCAGCAGCGCAACCGGGACAGGGGTCTATGGCTACACCTTC | CASSATGTGVYGYTF
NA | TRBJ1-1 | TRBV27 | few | TGTGCCAGCAGTCCTCAGGGGCGGACCACTGAAGCTTTCTTT | CASSPQGRTTEAFF
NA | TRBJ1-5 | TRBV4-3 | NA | TGCGCCAGCAGCCAAGAACTCTTTAGCAATCAGCCCCAGCATTTT | CASSQELFSNQPQHF
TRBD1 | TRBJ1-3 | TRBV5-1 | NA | TGCGCCAGCAGCGTTAGTTCTCGGGACAGCTCTGGAAACACCATATATTTT | CASSVSSRDSSGNTIYF
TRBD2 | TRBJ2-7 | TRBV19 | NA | TGTGCCAGTAGTATTGCCTCCGGGACTAGCGGGGGAAGCTCCTACGAGCAGTACTTC | CASSIASGTSGGSSYEQYF
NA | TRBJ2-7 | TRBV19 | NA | TGTGCCAGTAGTACCGGACTAAGAGGTTACGAGCAGTACTTC | CASSTGLRGYEQYF
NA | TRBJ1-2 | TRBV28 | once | TGTGCCAGCAGTTTTACAGGGCCCCGTGGCTACACCTTC | CASSFTGPRGYTF